In its sample, the clone carrying this T cell receptor (beta chain) was seen many times. Its matching antigen is unknown. Germline assignment: CDR1 LNHNV and CDR2 YYDKDF (reference sequence). Between the trimmed V and J ends, which lost 1 base and 2 bases, there was a span of 14 bases. The CDR3 covers 16 residues. This record belongs to a study of CD8 T cells in ankylosing spondylitis. Study conclusions and caveats: Roughly eight highly homologous variants made up a TCR beta motif that seemed to typify ankylosing spondylitis blood.

A quantitative 5'-RACE method, one with molecular barcodes, was used to make TCR beta libraries. One entry per CDR3 protein results from TCRdb running MiXCR on the 5' RACE reads. This sample has fewer than 150,000 distinct CDR3 sequences, with around 7.9% found just once. The genes are TRBV15 and TRBJ2-5; weak D call: TRBD2 (5 bases). Source material: blood, either unsorted or a sorted T cell fraction (not recorded which). This TCR was sampled from a female donor with ankylosing spondylitis or in good health (not recorded which). CDR3 DNA: TGTGCCACCAGCAGAGCGGGCGGGCCGTCACAAGAGACCCAGTACTTC. Encoded protein: CATSRAGGPSQETQYF.